This TCR beta chain was recorded in a study of T-cell reconstitution after alpha-beta-depleted transplantation in children. The CDR3 is 14 amino acids. CDR1 is SQVTM and CDR2 is ANQGSEA in the germline V gene. V was trimmed by 2 bases and J by 3 bases, leaving 11 bases between them. Researchers prepared the TCRbeta library using unique molecular identifiers, the study reports. TCRdb re-called the PCR reads with MiXCR, one entry per CDR3 protein. The sample yields around 530,000 distinct CDR3 sequences, over 25% seen once. The chain uses TRBV29-1 and TRBJ2-1; D unresolved. Specimen: PBMCs from the stem cell graft donor, collected from the stem cell graft. This TCR derives from a human donor who donated a stem cell graft to a child with aplastic anemia. The CDR3: CSVENHRSYNEQFF. The CDR3 DNA reads TGCAGCGTTGAAAACCACCGGAGCTACAATGAGCAGTTCTTC.